A single sample is the source of the 18 T cell receptor beta chains below, sequenced in a study of blood T cell repertoires in COVID-19. The method was immunoSEQ multiplex PCR; TCRdb's version includes in-frame clones alone and lacks a portion of them. The sample consists of hundreds of thousands of clones, 85% of them appearing once. The sequenced sample was PBMCs or T cells enriched from blood (not recorded which). These receptor sequences come from a young woman who had been exposed to COVID-19.

Only a few counts were recorded for this clone. J is TRBJ2-1 and V is TRBV7-2; 11 bases map to TRBD2. The germline CDR1 and CDR2 sequences are SGHTA and FQGNSA. With V trimmed by 5 bases and J by 5 bases, 5 bases remained unmatched. The CDR3 loop spans 15 amino acids. CDR3 DNA sequence: TGTGCCAGCAGCAATCTAGCGGGGGGCCACAATGAGCAGTTCTTC. Translation gives CASSNLAGGHNEQFF.

The chain couples TRBV9 to TRBJ1-1; tentative D call: TRBD1 (5 bases). The CDR3 loop spans 13 amino acids. With 3 bases removed from V and 4 bases from J, the gap between germline ends came to 10 bases. The germline gives CDR1 SGDLS, CDR2 YYNGEE. The CDR3 is CASSDGGGTEAFF. The CDR3 nucleotides read TGTGCCAGCAGCGATGGGGGGGGCACTGAAGCTTTCTTT.

The V gene is TRBV28, the J gene TRBJ1-2; D ambiguous. V was shortened by 3 bases and J by 3 bases, with 8 bases between the two germline ends. The CDR3 runs 13 residues. CDR1 is MDHEN and CDR2 is SYDVKM in the germline V gene. The CDR3 protein is CASSFARDYGYTF. In DNA, the CDR3 is TGTGCCAGCAGTTTTGCTCGGGACTATGGCTACACCTTC.

V and J are TRBV5-1 and TRBJ2-1; TRBD2 matches at 8 bases. The CDR3 runs 15 residues. Per the germline V gene, CDR1 is SGHRS and CDR2 is YFSETQ. J was trimmed by 2 bases and V by 2 bases; bases with no gene match: 3. The CDR3 sequence is CASSLTSGAYNEQFF. The CDR3 DNA reads TGCGCCAGCAGCTTAACTAGCGGAGCCTACAATGAGCAGTTCTTC. The whole variable domain, filled in from reference TRBV5-1 and TRBJ2-1, reads KAGVTQTPRYLIKTRGQQVTLSCSPISGHRSVSWYQQTPGQGLQFLFEYFSETQRNKGNFPGRFSGRQFSNSRSEMNVSTLELGDSALYLCASSLTSGAYNEQFFGPGTRLTVL.

This clone was detected a few times. The chain employs TRBV11-3 and TRBJ2-3, with D perhaps matching TRBD2 (6 bases). The CDR3 runs to 17 residues. V lost 5 bases to trimming and J lost 2 bases, with 20 bases between them. Germline CDR1 reads SGHNT; CDR2 reads YENEEA. Here the CDR3 reads CASSGGIADVLTDTQYF. CDR3 nucleotide sequence: TGTGCCAGCAGCGGGGGAATAGCGGACGTTCTCACAGATACGCAGTATTTT.

This rearrangement joins TRBV2 to TRBJ1-3; TRBD1 matches at 7 bases. Germline-derived CDR1 and CDR2 are SNHLY and FYNNEI. The CDR3 consists of 18 residues. The V gene end was trimmed by 5 bases and the J gene end by 0 bases; junction bases not matched to a gene: 13. The CDR3, as DNA: TGTGCCAGCAGTCCAGTCAGCTACAGGGGCGACTCTGGAAACACCATATATTTT. Translation gives CASSPVSYRGDSGNTIYF.

This CDR3 is CASSPGGAGANVLTF. The CDR3 DNA reads TGTGCCAGCAGCCCAGGGGGAGCTGGGGCCAACGTCCTGACTTTC. This chain connects TRBV5-4 to TRBJ2-6, with 7 bases identical to TRBD1. Germline V CDR1 and CDR2: SGHNT, YYREEE (reference sequence). The CDR3 is 15 residues long. V was pared by 4 bases and J by 2 bases, with 3 bases of the junction left unmatched.

Of note for this clone: An end of the junction does not agree with germline; a read error may underlie this. This chain joins TRBV18 and TRBJ2-3; TRBD2 might be the D (7 bases). Germline CDR1 and CDR2: KGHSH and LQKENI. This CDR3 has 17 residues. The CDR3 DNA reads as TGTGCCAGCTCACCATTTCGGGGGGCCTTTAGCAAAGATACGCAGTATTTT. As protein: CASSPFRGAFSKDTQYF.

The chain has TRBV2 and TRBJ1-4; TRBD1 aligns across 7 bases. The CDR3 is made up of 15 amino acids. The V and J ends lost 3 bases and 7 bases, in that order; junction bases with no gene match: 8. Germline CDR1 and CDR2: SNHLY and FYNNEI. The CDR3 region has the DNA TGTGCCAGCAGTGATGAGGAGGGGGCGAGTGAAAAACTGTTTTTT. Protein: CASSDEEGASEKLFF.

The chain employs TRBV12-3 or TRBV12-4 and TRBJ1-1, with 7 bases aligning to TRBD1. The junction had 11 bases not matched to a gene; V was cut back by 6 bases and J by 10 bases. The CDR3 totals 13 residues. CDR3 protein: CASSLNRGLAAFF. The CDR3 nucleotides are TGTGCCAGCAGCTTAAACAGGGGCTTGGCAGCTTTCTTT.

The J gene is TRBJ1-1, the V gene TRBV7-9, with a weak D call TRBD1 (6 bases). Germline CDR1 and CDR2: SEHNR and FQNEAQ (reference sequence). The CDR3 spans 15 residues. Trimming left V 5 bases short and J 1 base short, with 14 bases between. CDR3 residues: CASSPRAGENTEAFF. The CDR3 region has the DNA TGTGCCAGCAGCCCCCGAGCAGGGGAGAACACTGAAGCTTTCTTT.

V and J are TRBV6-1 and TRBJ1-2; no definite D call. The V gene lost 1 base and the J gene lost 4 bases, with 7 bases spanning the gap. The CDR3 has 13 residues. Germline V gene data show CDR1 as MNHNS and CDR2 as SASEGT. Here the CDR3 reads CASSEVSPYGYTF. Written as DNA, the CDR3 is TGTGCCAGCAGTGAAGTCAGTCCCTATGGCTACACCTTC.

The sample holds one count of this clone. The CDR3 reads CASSLTVLTGNTIYF. The CDR3 region has the DNA TGTGCCAGCAGCTTGACAGTACTCACGGGAAACACCATATATTTT. The chain joins TRBV5-6 to TRBJ1-3; D gene uncertain. The CDR3 has 15 amino acids. V lost 1 base, J lost 4 bases, and 12 bases lay in between. Germline CDR1 reads SGHDT; CDR2 reads YYEEEE.

The chain uses TRBV5-8 and TRBJ1-2; 7 bases agree with TRBD1. V lost 4 bases to trimming and J lost 4 bases; unmatched junction nucleotides: 10. Germline CDR1 and CDR2: SGHTS and YDEGEE. This CDR3 comprises 15 residues. The DNA of the CDR3 is TGTGCCAGCAGCCCTGGACAGGCAGGAGGCTATGGCTACACCTTC. It encodes CASSPGQAGGYGYTF.

The genes are TRBV19 and TRBJ1-2, with 9 bases lining up with TRBD1. There are 16 residues in the CDR3. Germline V gene sequence: CDR1 LNHDA, CDR2 SQIVND (reference sequence). J gave up 6 bases and V 4 bases, and 12 bases lay outside the gene matches. For the CDR3, the DNA is TGTGCCAGTAGTAACCCGGGACAGGGTATTAGGAATGGCTACACCTTC. Residues: CASSNPGQGIRNGYTF.

The genes are TRBV4-1 and TRBJ2-7; 10 nucleotides match TRBD2. V lost 0 bases, J lost 1 base, and 6 bases stayed unmatched. The CDR3 is 17 amino acids. CDR1 is MGHRA, CDR2 YSYEKL, per germline. As DNA, the CDR3 is TGCGCCAGCAGCCAAGACAAAGCGGGAGGGGGATCCTACGAGCAGTACTTC. Translated, it gives CASSQDKAGGGSYEQYF.

This clone appeared a few times. This chain uses TRBV4-2 with TRBJ1-3; tentatively, D is TRBD1 (5 bases). Deletions cut 4 bases from V and 2 bases from J, with 12 bases between. CDR1 and CDR2 from the germline V gene are LGHNA and YNFKEQ. The length of the CDR3 is 15 residues. The CDR3 spells CASSPPTTAGNTIYF. The DNA for the CDR3 is TGTGCCAGCAGCCCCCCGACGACAGCTGGAAACACCATATATTTT.

V gene TRBV7-2 combines with J gene TRBJ2-7; a possible D gene is TRBD1 (6 bases). V was clipped by 4 bases and J by 4 bases, with 8 bases between them. There are 12 residues in the CDR3. In germline, CDR1 is SGHTA, CDR2 FQGNSA. In nucleotides, the CDR3 is TGTGCCAGCAGCTGGACAGAGTACGAGCAGTACTTC. This sequence encodes CASSWTEYEQYF. The full variable domain, rest sourced from reference TRBV7-2 and TRBJ2-7, is GAGVSQSPSNKVTEKGKDVELRCDPISGHTALYWYRQSLGQGLEFLIYFQGNSAPDKSGLPSDRFSAERTGGSVSTLTIQRTQQEDSAVYLCASSWTEYEQYFGPGTRLTVT.